These 29 T cell receptor beta chains share one sample of origin, sequenced in a study of somatic mutations in cytotoxic T cells in rheumatoid arthritis. Some clones are missing from TCRdb's copy, which holds only in-frame ones; the method was immunoSEQ multiplex PCR. The sample includes roughly 8,200 clones, around 75% of them seen just once. Specimen: CD8+ T cells sorted from blood. The receptor source for this set is an adult with rheumatoid arthritis.

The V gene is TRBV5-6, the J gene TRBJ1-6; D remains unclear. The CDR3 runs to 17 residues. V lost 0 bases to trimming and J lost 1 base, with 11 bases between them. Germline lookup yields CDR1 SGHDT and CDR2 YYEEEE. CDR3 residues: CASSLVTGWSYNSPLHF. CDR3 coding DNA: TGTGCCAGCAGCTTGGTGACGGGATGGTCCTATAATTCACCCCTCCACTTT.

The chain couples TRBV28 to TRBJ2-1, with 7 positions matching TRBD1. The germline gives CDR1 MDHEN, CDR2 SYDVKM. The CDR3 is 15 residues long. V gave up 7 bases and J gave up 3 bases; unmatched junction bases: 9. The CDR3 sequence is CASTRGDSHYNEQFF. DNA for the CDR3: TGTGCCAGCACCAGAGGGGACAGCCACTACAATGAGCAGTTCTTC.

V gene TRBV27 combines with J gene TRBJ2-5; no clear D. Germline V CDR1 and CDR2: MNHEY, SMNVEV (reference sequence). Trimming shortened V by 0 bases and J by 5 bases, and 4 bases separated the two germline ends. The CDR3 is 12 amino acids. CDR3 DNA sequence: TGTGCCAGCAGTTTATCGGGGGAGACCCAGTACTTC. Protein sequence: CASSLSGETQYF.

The chain links TRBV13 to TRBJ1-2, with D perhaps TRBD1 (6 bases). The CDR3 contains 10 residues. The ends were cut back, 7 bases at V and 8 bases at J, with 8 bases in the middle. The germline V gene encodes CDR1 PRHDT and CDR2 FYEKMQ (reference sequence). CDR3: CASNQGGYTF. The CDR3 DNA is TGTGCCAGCAACCAGGGGGGCTACACCTTC.

The V and J genes are TRBV6-5 and TRBJ1-1; no reliable D call. From germline, CDR1 is MNHEY and CDR2 SVGAGI. The CDR3 contains 13 residues. V was cut by 2 bases and J by 1 base, with 5 bases left in between. The CDR3 DNA reads as TGTGCCAGCAGTTACCGATGGAACACTGAAGCTTTCTTT. Its protein is CASSYRWNTEAFF.

The chain couples TRBV7-8 to TRBJ2-4; a weak D match, TRBD2 (5 bases). The germline CDR1 and CDR2 sequences are SGHVS and FQNEAQ. The ends were cut back, 7 bases at V and 6 bases at J, with 10 bases in the middle. CDR3 length equals 12 residues. CDR3 sequence (DNA): TGTGCCAGCACCGGGATCTCAAACATTCAGTACTTC. The encoded protein is CASTGISNIQYF.

The chain couples TRBV7-9 to TRBJ1-5; D might be TRBD1 (6 bases). Trimming pared 1 base from V and 8 bases from J, leaving 12 bases between. Germline V CDR1 and CDR2: SEHNR, FQNEAQ (reference sequence). This CDR3 comprises 14 residues. The CDR3 loop reads CASSLEEGGKPQHF. CDR3 sequence (DNA): TGTGCCAGCAGCTTAGAGGAGGGGGGGAAGCCCCAGCATTTT.

This rearrangement joins TRBV30 to TRBJ1-5, with D possibly being TRBD1 (5 bases). V was clipped by 0 bases and J by 4 bases, with 13 bases between them. Germline V gives CDR1 GTSNPN, CDR2 SVGIG (reference sequence). The CDR3 is made up of 15 amino acids. The CDR3 nucleotides read TGTGCCTGGAGTGTCGGGCGGGGCGTTAATCAGCCCCAGCATTTT. This codes for CAWSVGRGVNQPQHF. Using reference TRBV30 and TRBJ1-5 for the parts outside the CDR3, the full variable domain is SQTIHQWPATLVQPVGSPLSLECTVEGTSNPNLYWYRQAAGRGLQLLFYSVGIGQISSEVPQNLSASRPQDRQFILSSKKLLLSDSGFYLCAWSVGRGVNQPQHFGDGTRLSIL.

As DNA, the CDR3 is TGTGCCAGCAGTCCAGGGGCGAACACTGAAGCTTTCTTT. Protein product: CASSPGANTEAFF. The rearrangement uses TRBV6-5 and TRBJ1-1; the D gene is possibly TRBD1 (6 bases). The V end was cut by 5 bases, the J end by 1 base, with 8 bases between. The germline V gene has CDR1 MNHEY and CDR2 SVGAGI. The CDR3 has 13 residues.

V and J are TRBV5-6 and TRBJ2-2, with D tentatively TRBD1 or TRBD2 (6 bases each). CDR3 length: 13 residues. The ends were cut back, 1 base at V and 11 bases at J, with 12 bases in the middle. Germline values: CDR1 SGHDT, CDR2 YYEEEE. The CDR3 loop reads CASSLPGAGELFF. In nucleotides, the CDR3 is TGTGCCAGCAGCTTGCCGGGGGCTGGAGAGCTGTTTTTT.

V and J are TRBV4-3 and TRBJ2-7; 7 bases agree with TRBD2. Germline values: CDR1 LGHNA, CDR2 YSLEER. CDR3 length equals 16 residues. The V gene end was trimmed by 4 bases and the J gene end by 6 bases; junction bases not matched to a gene: 15. The CDR3 DNA reads as TGCGCCAGCAGCCTAGGGGCTAGCGGTGCCTCAAGCGAGCAGTACTTC. It encodes CASSLGASGASSEQYF.

The chain is built from TRBV7-8 and TRBJ2-7, with 9 positions matching TRBD1. Germline V gives CDR1 SGHVS, CDR2 FQNEAQ. The CDR3 is 15 amino acids. The ends lost 3 bases at V and 0 bases at J; junction bases unmatched: 3. This CDR3 is CASSFGQGSSYEQYF. In DNA form, the CDR3 reads TGTGCCAGCAGCTTCGGACAGGGGAGCTCCTACGAGCAGTACTTC.

This clone has more than one count but fewer than ten. The V and J genes are TRBV27 and TRBJ1-2; 7 bases align to TRBD1. The germline V gene encodes CDR1 MNHEY and CDR2 SMNVEV (reference sequence). The V segment lost 9 bases and the J segment 7 bases; nucleotides outside the gene matches: 8. The CDR3 has 12 amino acids. CDR3 residues: CASWRGLGGYTF. For the CDR3, the DNA is TGTGCCAGTTGGAGGGGGCTAGGTGGCTACACCTTC.

This chain links TRBV19 with TRBJ2-3; D possibly corresponds to TRBD2 (5 bases). The CDR3 contains 12 residues. Germline V gene lookup returns CDR1 LNHDA and CDR2 SQIVND (reference sequence). Trimming cost V 7 bases and J 3 bases, with 8 bases left between them. This CDR3 reads CASTGKTDTQYF. CDR3 DNA: TGTGCCAGTACCGGGAAAACAGATACGCAGTATTTT. Filled out from reference TRBV19 and TRBJ2-3, the complete variable domain reads DGGITQSPKYLFRKEGQNVTLSCEQNLNHDAMYWYRQDPGQGLRLIYYSQIVNDFQKGDIAEGYSVSREKKESFPLTVTSAQKNPTAFYLCASTGKTDTQYFGPGTRLTVL.

The V and J genes are TRBV28 and TRBJ2-1; D gene ambiguous. The CDR3 is 12 residues long. V was trimmed by 4 bases and J by 2 bases, leaving 3 bases between them. Germline CDR1 and CDR2: MDHEN and SYDVKM. DNA of the CDR3: TGTGCCAGCAGTTCCCCCTACAATGAGCAGTTCTTC. This encodes CASSSPYNEQFF.

This clone is termed medium-sized. The chain links TRBV29-1 to TRBJ2-7; D may be TRBD2 (5 bases). From germline, CDR1 is SQVTM and CDR2 ANQGSEA. The V and J ends lost 3 bases and 5 bases respectively, with 8 bases between them. This CDR3 has 11 amino acids. The CDR3 protein is CSVDVRDEQYF. DNA for the CDR3: TGCAGCGTTGATGTGCGGGACGAGCAGTACTTC.

The chain is built from TRBV10-3 and TRBJ2-7; TRBD2 agrees at 7 bases. CDR1 and CDR2 from the germline V gene are ENHRY and SYGVKD. J was trimmed by 1 base and V by 2 bases; bases with no gene match: 8. This CDR3 has 16 residues. The CDR3 loop reads CAISESSGGGSYEQYF. The CDR3 DNA reads TGTGCCATCAGTGAGAGTAGTGGGGGGGGGTCCTACGAGCAGTACTTC.

This chain links TRBV29-1 with TRBJ2-7; no clear D. CDR3 size: 14 residues. Germline V gene sequence: CDR1 SQVTM, CDR2 ANQGSEA. Trimming pared 2 bases from V and 1 base from J, leaving 12 bases between. CDR3 sequence reads: CSVELIDSSYEQYF. In DNA, the CDR3 is TGCAGCGTTGAATTAATTGACTCGTCCTACGAGCAGTACTTC.

The gene calls are TRBV11-1 and TRBJ1-3, with a possible D match to TRBD1 (5 bases). Between the trimmed V and J ends, which lost 5 bases and 4 bases, there was a span of 12 bases. Germline assignment: CDR1 SGHAT and CDR2 FQDESV (reference sequence). CDR3 size: 14 residues. The CDR3, as DNA: TGTGCCAGCAGCCTCCAGGGACCCGGAAACACCATATATTTT. As protein: CASSLQGPGNTIYF.

This clone was counted between two and nine times. The rearrangement uses TRBV6-4 and TRBJ2-1; 8 nucleotides line up with TRBD2. V lost 2 bases and J lost 2; bases outside the gene matches: 5. Germline V gives CDR1 MRHNA, CDR2 SNTAGT. The CDR3 contains 16 residues. The DNA of the CDR3 is TGTGCCAGCAGTGACGGGCCGGGGGGGACCTACAATGAGCAGTTCTTC. Translated: CASSDGPGGTYNEQFF.

The rearrangement links TRBV5-1 to TRBJ1-1; the D is unclear. The CDR3 length is 11 residues. The V and J ends lost 2 bases and 8 bases respectively, with 7 bases between them. Germline V CDR1 and CDR2: SGHRS, YFSETQ. CDR3 sequence (DNA): TGCGCCAGCAGCTTTGGGCGGGAAGCTTTCTTT. Encoded protein: CASSFGREAFF.

This clone ranks as medium-sized. V and J are TRBV6-4 and TRBJ2-2, with D possibly TRBD2 on 6 matching bases. The CDR3 runs 15 residues. CDR1 and CDR2 (germline): MRHNA, SNTAGT. V lost 5 bases and J 2 bases, leaving 12 bases between the germline ends. The CDR3 is CASSSGERNTGELFF. DNA for the CDR3: TGTGCCAGCAGTTCGGGGGAACGTAACACCGGGGAGCTGTTTTTT.

The chain uses TRBV7-8 and TRBJ1-3, with 7 bases matching TRBD1. This CDR3 contains 16 residues. The junction had 7 bases not matched to a gene; V was cut back by 4 bases and J by 1 base. Germline CDR1 is SGHVS and CDR2 is FQNEAQ. The CDR3 here is CASSSRQGASGNTIYF. CDR3 in DNA: TGTGCCAGCAGCTCCAGACAGGGAGCGTCTGGAAACACCATATATTTT.

This clone occurred once. The chain employs TRBV11-3 and TRBJ2-1; 8 bases are shared with TRBD2. J lost 2 bases, V lost 5 bases, and 5 bases had no gene match. CDR1 is SGHNT and CDR2 is YENEEA in the germline V gene. The CDR3 is 15 amino acids. The CDR3: CASSPGGVPYNEQFF. In DNA, the CDR3 is TGTGCCAGCAGCCCGGGGGGGGTCCCCTACAATGAGCAGTTCTTC.

The chain links TRBV5-1 to TRBJ2-7; D gene ambiguous. This CDR3 has 15 residues. The ends were cut back, 0 bases at V and 3 bases at J, with 13 bases in the middle. Germline CDR1 is SGHRS and CDR2 is YFSETQ. The CDR3 DNA reads TGCGCCAGCAGCTTGGAAAGGTCCATACGCTACGAGCAGTACTTC. Residues: CASSLERSIRYEQYF.

V usage is TRBV28 and J usage is TRBJ2-7, with D possibly matching TRBD1 (7 bases). Germline V CDR1 and CDR2: MDHEN, SYDVKM. The V and J ends lost 6 bases and 2 bases respectively, with 17 bases between them. This CDR3 comprises 15 residues. The CDR3 coding sequence is TGTGCCAGCAGCCTGTCAGGGGGGATTACCTACGAGCAGTACTTC. This encodes CASSLSGGITYEQYF.

This clone counts as medium-sized. This chain connects TRBV7-8 to TRBJ2-7; D assignment may be TRBD1 or TRBD2 (5 bases each). This CDR3 has 13 residues. Germline CDR1 reads SGHVS; CDR2 reads FQNEAQ. Trimming left V 5 bases short and J 1 base short, with 9 bases between. This chain's CDR3 is CASSPGASYEQYF. The CDR3 DNA reads TGTGCCAGCAGCCCCGGGGCGTCCTACGAGCAGTACTTC.

The chain is built from TRBV7-6 and TRBJ1-5, with 7 bases fitting TRBD1. Trimming took 0 bases from V and 4 from J; bases not matched to a gene: 6. CDR1 is SGHVS, CDR2 FNYEAQ, per germline. The CDR3 consists of 16 residues. CDR3 sequence: CASSLASRGENQPQHF. The CDR3 DNA follows: TGTGCCAGCAGCTTAGCTAGCAGGGGGGAAAATCAGCCCCAGCATTTT.

V usage is TRBV5-6 and J usage is TRBJ1-4, with a possible D match to TRBD1 (6 bases). This CDR3 has 14 amino acids. Germline values: CDR1 SGHDT, CDR2 YYEEEE. V lost 0 bases, J lost 8 bases, and 11 bases lay in between. This CDR3 reads CASSLGSGTEKLFF. The CDR3 DNA follows: TGTGCCAGCAGCTTGGGCAGCGGGACAGAAAAACTGTTTTTT. Combining the CDR3 with reference TRBV5-6 and TRBJ1-4 gives the whole variable domain DAGVTQSPTHLIKTRGQQVTLRCSPKSGHDTVSWYQQALGQGPQFIFQYYEEEERQRGNFPDRFSGHQFPNYSSELNVNALLLGDSALYLCASSLGSGTEKLFFGSGTQLSVL.